The TCR beta chain described here comes from a study of shared clonotypes between healthy human individuals. The wider study: The donor pool was made up of a couple of women and a few men aged 18 to 49. Three CD4 naive, three CD4 memory, two CD8 naive and one CD8 memory plate were used per donor.

Researchers partitioned CD4+ cells into CD45RA+ naive and CD45RA-negative memory subsets. Deep-level assay runs were performed. This table comes from immunoSEQ multiplex PCR, and its TCRdb copy is limited to in-frame clones, with some not included. The sample has over a million clones, roughly 80% seen once; the top ten hold 1.2% to 1.5%. CDR1 and CDR2 from the germline V gene are LNHDA and SQIVND (reference sequence). CDR3 size: 13 residues. V was cut by 4 bases and J by 4 bases, with 10 bases left in between. The receptor comes from a man younger than 30 in good health. The source material was memory CD4+ T cells sorted from blood. The subset here: CD45RA-negative fraction. The J gene is TRBJ1-1, the V gene TRBV19; no clear D gene. The CDR3 coding sequence is TGTGCCAGTAGTACCCTGCCAGGCACTGAAGCTTTCTTT. Its protein is CASSTLPGTEAFF.